The source of this T cell receptor (beta chain) is a study of T cell responses to AZD1222 COVID-19 vaccine. Study-wide points: Donors, mostly white British, included more females; clonal diversity was possibly underestimated.

Regarding this clone: Its specificity is not known.

Profiling relied on immunoSEQ multiplex PCR, and the TCRdb table lists in-frame clones only, not all of them. The table shows around 130,000 clones, with about 88% occurring only once. This material consisted of peripheral blood, taken 28 days after the second AZD1222 dose. The origin of this receptor is an adult who received the AZD1222 COVID-19 vaccine.

This CDR3 is CASSLSRAAEAFF. In nucleotides, the CDR3 is TGTGCCAGCAGTTTATCCAGGGCGGCTGAAGCTTTCTTT. The V gene is TRBV12-3 or TRBV12-4, the J gene TRBJ1-1, with D possibly matching TRBD1 (5 bases). The CDR3 contains 13 residues. The V and J ends lost 2 bases and 6 bases respectively, with 10 bases between them.